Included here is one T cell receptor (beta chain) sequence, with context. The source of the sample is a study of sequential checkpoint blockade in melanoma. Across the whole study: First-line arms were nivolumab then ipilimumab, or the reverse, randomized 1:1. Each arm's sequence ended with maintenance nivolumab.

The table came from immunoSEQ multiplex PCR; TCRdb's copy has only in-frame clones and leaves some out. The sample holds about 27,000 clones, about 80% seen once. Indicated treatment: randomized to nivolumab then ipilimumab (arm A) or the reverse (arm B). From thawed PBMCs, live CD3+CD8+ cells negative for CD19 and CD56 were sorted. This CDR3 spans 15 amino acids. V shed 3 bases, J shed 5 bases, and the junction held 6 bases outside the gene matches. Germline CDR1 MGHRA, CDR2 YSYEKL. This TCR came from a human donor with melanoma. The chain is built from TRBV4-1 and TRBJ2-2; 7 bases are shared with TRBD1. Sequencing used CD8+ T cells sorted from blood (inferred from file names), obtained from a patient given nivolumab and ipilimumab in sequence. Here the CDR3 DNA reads TGCGCCAGCAGCCACGTTACGACAGGGACCGGGGAGCTGTTTTTT. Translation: CASSHVTTGTGELFF.